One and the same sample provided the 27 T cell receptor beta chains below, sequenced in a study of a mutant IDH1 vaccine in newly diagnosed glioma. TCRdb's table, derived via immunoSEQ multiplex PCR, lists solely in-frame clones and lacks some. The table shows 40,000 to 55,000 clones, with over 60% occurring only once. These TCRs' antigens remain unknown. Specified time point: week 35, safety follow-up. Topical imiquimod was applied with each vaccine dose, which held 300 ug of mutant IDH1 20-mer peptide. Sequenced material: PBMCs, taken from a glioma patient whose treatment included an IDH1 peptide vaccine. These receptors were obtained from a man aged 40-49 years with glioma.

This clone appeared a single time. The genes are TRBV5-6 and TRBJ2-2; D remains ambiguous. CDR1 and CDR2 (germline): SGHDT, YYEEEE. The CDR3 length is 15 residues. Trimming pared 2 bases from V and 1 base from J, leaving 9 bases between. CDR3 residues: CASSLVVQNTGELFF. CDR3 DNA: TGTGCCAGCAGCTTAGTTGTCCAGAACACCGGGGAGCTGTTTTTT.

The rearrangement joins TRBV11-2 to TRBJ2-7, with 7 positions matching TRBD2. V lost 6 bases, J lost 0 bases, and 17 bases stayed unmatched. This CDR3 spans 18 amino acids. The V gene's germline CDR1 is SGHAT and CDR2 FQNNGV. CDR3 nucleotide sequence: TGTGCCAGCAGTTTCTCATCGATGGGACGGACTAGCTCCTACGAGCAGTACTTC. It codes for CASSFSSMGRTSSYEQYF. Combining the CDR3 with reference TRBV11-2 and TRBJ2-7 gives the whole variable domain EAGVAQSPRYKIIEKRQSVAFWCNPISGHATLYWYQQILGQGPKLLIQFQNNGVVDDSQLPKDRFSAERLKGVDSTLKIQPAKLEDSAVYLCASSFSSMGRTSSYEQYFGPGTRLTVT.

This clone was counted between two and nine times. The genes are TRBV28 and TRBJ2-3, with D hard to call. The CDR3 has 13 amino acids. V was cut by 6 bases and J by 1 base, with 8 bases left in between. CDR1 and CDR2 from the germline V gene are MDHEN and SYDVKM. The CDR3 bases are TGTGCCAGCAGACCTACGGGCACAGATACGCAGTATTTT. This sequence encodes CASRPTGTDTQYF.

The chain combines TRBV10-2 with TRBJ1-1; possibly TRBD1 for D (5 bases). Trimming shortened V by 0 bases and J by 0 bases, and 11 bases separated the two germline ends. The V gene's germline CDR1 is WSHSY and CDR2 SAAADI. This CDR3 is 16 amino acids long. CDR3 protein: CASSESELGVNTEAFF. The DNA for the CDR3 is TGCGCCAGCAGTGAGTCGGAGTTAGGGGTGAACACTGAAGCTTTCTTT.

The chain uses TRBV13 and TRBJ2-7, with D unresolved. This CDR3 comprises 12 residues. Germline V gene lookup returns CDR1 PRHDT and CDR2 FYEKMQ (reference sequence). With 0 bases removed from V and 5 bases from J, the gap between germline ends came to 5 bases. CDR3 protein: CASSLGGHEQYV. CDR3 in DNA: TGTGCCAGCAGCTTAGGAGGCCACGAGCAGTACGTC.

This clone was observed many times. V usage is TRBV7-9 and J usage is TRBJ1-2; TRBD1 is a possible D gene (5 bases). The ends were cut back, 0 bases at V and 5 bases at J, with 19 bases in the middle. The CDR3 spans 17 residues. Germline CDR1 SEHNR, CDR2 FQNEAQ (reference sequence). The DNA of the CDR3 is TGTGCCAGCAGCTTAGCGCAGGGAAGGATCCAAGGGTATGGCTACACCTTC. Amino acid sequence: CASSLAQGRIQGYGYTF. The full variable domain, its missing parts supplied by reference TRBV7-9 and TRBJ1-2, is DTGVSQNPRHKITKRGQNVTFRCDPISEHNRLYWYRQTLGQGPEFLTYFQNEAQLEKSRLLSDRFSAERPKGSFSTLEIQRTEQGDSAMYLCASSLAQGRIQGYGYTFGSGTRLTVV.

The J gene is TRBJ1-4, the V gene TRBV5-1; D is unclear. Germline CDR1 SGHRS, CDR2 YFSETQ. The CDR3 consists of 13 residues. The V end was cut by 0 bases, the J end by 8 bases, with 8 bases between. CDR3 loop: CASSLGGGEKLFF. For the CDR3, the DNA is TGCGCCAGCAGCTTGGGGGGTGGAGAAAAACTGTTTTTT. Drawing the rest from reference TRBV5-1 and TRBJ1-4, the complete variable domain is KAGVTQTPRYLIKTRGQQVTLSCSPISGHRSVSWYQQTPGQGLQFLFEYFSETQRNKGNFPGRFSGRQFSNSRSEMNVSTLELGDSALYLCASSLGGGEKLFFGSGTQLSVL.

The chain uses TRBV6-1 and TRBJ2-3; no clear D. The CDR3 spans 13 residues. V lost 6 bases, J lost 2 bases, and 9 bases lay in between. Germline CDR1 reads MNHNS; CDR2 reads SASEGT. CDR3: CASSPRHTDTQYF. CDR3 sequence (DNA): TGTGCCAGCAGCCCCAGGCACACAGATACGCAGTATTTT.

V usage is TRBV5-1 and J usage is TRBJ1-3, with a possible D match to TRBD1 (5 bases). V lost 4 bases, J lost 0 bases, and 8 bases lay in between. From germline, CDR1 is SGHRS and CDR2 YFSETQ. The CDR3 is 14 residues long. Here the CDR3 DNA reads TGCGCCAGCAGCGACACAGGCTCTGGAAACACCATATATTTT. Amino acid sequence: CASSDTGSGNTIYF.

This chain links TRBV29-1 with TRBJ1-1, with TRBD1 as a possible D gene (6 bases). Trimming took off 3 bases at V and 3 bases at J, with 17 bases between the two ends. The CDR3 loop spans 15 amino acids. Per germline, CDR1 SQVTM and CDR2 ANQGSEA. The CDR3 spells CSVEGAGEKDTEAFF. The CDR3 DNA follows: TGCAGCGTTGAGGGGGCAGGGGAAAAGGACACTGAAGCTTTCTTT.

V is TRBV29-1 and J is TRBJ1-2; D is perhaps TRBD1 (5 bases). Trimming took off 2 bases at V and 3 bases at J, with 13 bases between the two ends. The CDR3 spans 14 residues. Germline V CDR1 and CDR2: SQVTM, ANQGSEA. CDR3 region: CSVEPGQGHYGYTF. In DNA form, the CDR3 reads TGCAGCGTTGAACCGGGGCAGGGTCACTATGGCTACACCTTC.

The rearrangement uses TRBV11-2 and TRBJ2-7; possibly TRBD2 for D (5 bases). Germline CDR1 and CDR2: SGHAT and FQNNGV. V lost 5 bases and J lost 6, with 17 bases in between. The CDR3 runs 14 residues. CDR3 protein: CASSQSVAGLEQYF. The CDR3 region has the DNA TGTGCCAGCAGCCAATCAGTGGCAGGACTCGAGCAGTACTTC.

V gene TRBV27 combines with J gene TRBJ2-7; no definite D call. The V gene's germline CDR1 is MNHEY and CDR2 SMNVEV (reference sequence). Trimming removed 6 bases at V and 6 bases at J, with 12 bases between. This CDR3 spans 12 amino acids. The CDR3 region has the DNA TGTGCCAGCAGCCGAGTAGCCGGCGAGCAGTACTTC. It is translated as CASSRVAGEQYF.

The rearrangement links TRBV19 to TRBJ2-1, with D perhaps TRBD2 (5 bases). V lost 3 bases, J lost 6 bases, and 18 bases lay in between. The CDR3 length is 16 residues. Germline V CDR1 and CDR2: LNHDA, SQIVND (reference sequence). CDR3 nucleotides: TGTGCCAGTAGTATTGGGGTATTCTTCGGGGTCAATGAGCAGTTCTTC. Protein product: CASSIGVFFGVNEQFF.

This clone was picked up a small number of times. The CDR3 loop reads CASSTRAGYEQYV. The CDR3 coding sequence is TGTGCCAGCTCAACTCGGGCCGGCTACGAGCAGTACGTC. This chain links TRBV6-1 with TRBJ2-7; D remains unclear. Per the germline V gene, CDR1 is MNHNS and CDR2 is SASEGT. V was pared by 8 bases and J by 3 bases, with 14 bases between. This CDR3 comprises 13 residues.

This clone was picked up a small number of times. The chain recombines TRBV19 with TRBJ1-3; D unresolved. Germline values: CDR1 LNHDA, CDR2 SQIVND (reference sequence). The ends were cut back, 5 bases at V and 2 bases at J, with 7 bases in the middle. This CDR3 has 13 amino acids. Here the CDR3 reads CASSYAPGNTIYF. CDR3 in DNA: TGTGCCAGTAGTTACGCTCCTGGAAACACCATATATTTT.

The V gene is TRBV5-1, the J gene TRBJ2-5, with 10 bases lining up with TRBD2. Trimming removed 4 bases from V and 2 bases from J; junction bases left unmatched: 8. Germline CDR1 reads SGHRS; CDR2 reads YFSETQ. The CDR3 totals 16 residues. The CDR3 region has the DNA TGCGCCAGCAGCCTGAGGTTAGCGGGAGGACAAGAGACCCAGTACTTC. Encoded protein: CASSLRLAGGQETQYF. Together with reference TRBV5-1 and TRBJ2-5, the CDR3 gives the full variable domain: KAGVTQTPRYLIKTRGQQVTLSCSPISGHRSVSWYQQTPGQGLQFLFEYFSETQRNKGNFPGRFSGRQFSNSRSEMNVSTLELGDSALYLCASSLRLAGGQETQYFGPGTRLLVL.

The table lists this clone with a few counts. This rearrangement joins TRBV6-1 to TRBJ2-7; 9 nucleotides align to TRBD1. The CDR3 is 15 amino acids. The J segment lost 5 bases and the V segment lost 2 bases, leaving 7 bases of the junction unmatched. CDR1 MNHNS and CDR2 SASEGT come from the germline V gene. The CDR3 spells CASSEMGQGVDEQYF. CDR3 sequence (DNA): TGTGCCAGCAGTGAAATGGGACAGGGCGTGGACGAGCAGTACTTC.

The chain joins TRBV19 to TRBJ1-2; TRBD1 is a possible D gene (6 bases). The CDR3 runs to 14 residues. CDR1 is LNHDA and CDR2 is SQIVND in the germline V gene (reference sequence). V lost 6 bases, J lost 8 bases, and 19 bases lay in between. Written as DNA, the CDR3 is TGTGCCAGTAGCCAGGCCACAGGGACTGGGGGCTACACCTTC. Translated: CASSQATGTGGYTF.

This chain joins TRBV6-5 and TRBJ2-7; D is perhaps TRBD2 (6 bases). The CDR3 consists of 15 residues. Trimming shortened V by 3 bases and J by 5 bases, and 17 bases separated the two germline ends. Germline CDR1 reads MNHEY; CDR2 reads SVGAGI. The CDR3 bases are TGTGCCAGCAGTTATTCGTCGGAGGGATCCCACGAGCAGTACTTC. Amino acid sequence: CASSYSSEGSHEQYF.

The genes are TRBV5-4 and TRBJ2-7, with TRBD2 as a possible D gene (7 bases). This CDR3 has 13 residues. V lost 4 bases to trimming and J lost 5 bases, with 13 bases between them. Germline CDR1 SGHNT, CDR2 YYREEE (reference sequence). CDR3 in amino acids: CASSPGGSHEQYV. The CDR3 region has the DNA TGTGCCAGCAGCCCGGGGGGCAGTCACGAGCAGTACGTC.

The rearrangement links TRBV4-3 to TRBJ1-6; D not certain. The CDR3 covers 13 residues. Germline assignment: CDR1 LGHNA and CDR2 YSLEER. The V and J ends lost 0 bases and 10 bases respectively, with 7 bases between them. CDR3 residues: CASSQDRYSPLHF. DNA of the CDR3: TGCGCCAGCAGCCAAGACCGATACTCACCCCTCCACTTT.

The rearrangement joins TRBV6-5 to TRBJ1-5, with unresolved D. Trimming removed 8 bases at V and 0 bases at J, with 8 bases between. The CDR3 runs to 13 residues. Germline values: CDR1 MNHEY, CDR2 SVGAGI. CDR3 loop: CASQINSNQPQHF. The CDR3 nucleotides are TGTGCCAGCCAGATTAATAGCAATCAGCCCCAGCATTTT.

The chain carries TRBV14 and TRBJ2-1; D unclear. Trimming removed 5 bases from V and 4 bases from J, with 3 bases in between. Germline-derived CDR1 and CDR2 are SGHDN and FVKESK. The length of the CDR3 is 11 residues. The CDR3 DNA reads TGTGCCAGCAGCTCTTACAATGAGCAGTTCTTC. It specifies CASSSYNEQFF. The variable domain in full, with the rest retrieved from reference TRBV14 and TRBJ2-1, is EAGVTQFPSHSVIEKGQTVTLRCDPISGHDNLYWYRRVMGKEIKFLLHFVKESKQDESGMPNNRFLAERTGGTYSTLKVQPAELEDSGVYFCASSSYNEQFFGPGTRLTVL.

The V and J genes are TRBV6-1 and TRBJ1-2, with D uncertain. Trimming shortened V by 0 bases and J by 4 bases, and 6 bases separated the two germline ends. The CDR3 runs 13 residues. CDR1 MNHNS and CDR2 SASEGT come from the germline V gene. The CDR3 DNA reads TGTGCCAGCAGTGAAGCCGGGGTCTATGGCTACACCTTC. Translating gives CASSEAGVYGYTF.

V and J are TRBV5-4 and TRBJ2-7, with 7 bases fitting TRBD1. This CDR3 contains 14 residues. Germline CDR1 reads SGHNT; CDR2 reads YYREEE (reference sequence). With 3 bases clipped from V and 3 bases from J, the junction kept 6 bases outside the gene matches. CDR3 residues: CASSSYRGDYEQYF. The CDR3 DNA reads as TGTGCCAGCAGCTCTTACAGGGGAGACTACGAGCAGTACTTC.

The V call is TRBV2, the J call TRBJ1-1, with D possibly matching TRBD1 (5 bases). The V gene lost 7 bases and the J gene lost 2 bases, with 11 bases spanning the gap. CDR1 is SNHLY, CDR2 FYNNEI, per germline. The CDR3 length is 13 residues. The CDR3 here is CASNQGTNTEAFF. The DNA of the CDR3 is TGTGCCAGCAACCAGGGTACTAACACTGAAGCTTTCTTT.